This TCR beta chain is from a study of glioma-infiltrating T cells. Germline V gives CDR1 SNHLY, CDR2 FYNNEI. The CDR3 is 15 residues long. Trimming cost V 6 bases and J 1 base, with 13 bases left between them. This clonotype was found many times. Its antigen is as yet unknown. TCR alpha and beta CDR3 regions were amplified from RNA using iRepertoire nested multiplex PCR. Tissue mRNA or PBMC total RNA, 100-400 ng, went into one-step reverse transcription and amplification. TCRdb independently ran MiXCR on the multiplex PCR reads; one entry per CDR3 protein. The table lists some 6,000 distinct CDR3 sequences, roughly 30% of them singletons. Findings of the study overall: Tissue-blood divergence was below expectation in non-neoplastic patients, above in gliomas.

The chain joins TRBV2 to TRBJ1-5; tentative D call: TRBD1 (5 bases). Sample: glioma tissue, nonneoplastic brain tissue, or PBMCs (not recorded which). This clonotype was obtained from a human donor with low-grade glioma or glioblastoma, undergoing nonglioma brain surgery, or in good health (not recorded which). The CDR3 region is CASRGTGGSNQPQHF. The DNA of the CDR3 is TGTGCCAGCAGAGGGACGGGAGGGAGCAATCAGCCCCAGCATTTT.